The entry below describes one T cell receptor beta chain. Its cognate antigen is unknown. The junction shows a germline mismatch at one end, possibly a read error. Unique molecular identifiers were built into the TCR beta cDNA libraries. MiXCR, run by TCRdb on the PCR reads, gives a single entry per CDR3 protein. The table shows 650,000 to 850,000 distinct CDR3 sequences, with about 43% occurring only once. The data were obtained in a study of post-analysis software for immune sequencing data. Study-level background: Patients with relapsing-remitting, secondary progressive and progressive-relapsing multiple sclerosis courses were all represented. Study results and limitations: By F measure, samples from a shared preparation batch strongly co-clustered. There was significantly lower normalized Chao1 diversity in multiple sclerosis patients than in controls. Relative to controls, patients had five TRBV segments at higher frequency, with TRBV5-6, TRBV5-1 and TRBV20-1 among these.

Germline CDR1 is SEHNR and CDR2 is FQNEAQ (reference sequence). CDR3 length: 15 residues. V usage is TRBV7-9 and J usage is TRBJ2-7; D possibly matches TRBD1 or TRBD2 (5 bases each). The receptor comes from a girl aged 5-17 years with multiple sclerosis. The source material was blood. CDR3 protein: CACRPTGDRSYEQYF. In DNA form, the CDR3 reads TGTGCCTGCAGACCCACTGGGGACCGATCCTACGAGCAGTACTTC.